The text below deals with one T cell receptor (beta chain). Its antigen is as yet unknown. Blood was drawn once from each donor into heparinised tubes. The draws averaged around 0.12 L. Expressed TCRB transcripts were sequenced after all isolated RNA was converted to cDNA. Reads from naive, central memory and regulatory T cell samples averaged around 3.5 million. TCRdb keeps only in-frame clones here, not all; method: immunoSEQ multiplex PCR. The table includes roughly 330,000 clones, around an eighth detected once. The entry originates in a study of beta chain features in type 1 diabetes. General observations from the study: Patients with Type 1 diabetes showed moderately but significantly shorter TCRB CDR3s in all four CD4+ subsets.

Trimming took 4 bases from V and 1 from J; bases not matched to a gene: 6. The V gene's germline CDR1 is SGHRS and CDR2 YFSETQ. The CDR3 runs to 15 residues. This clonotype was sampled from a woman between 18 and 29 years old with type 1 diabetes. The chain combines TRBV5-1 with TRBJ2-7, with 9 bases matching TRBD1. Material for sequencing was naive CD4+ T cells from blood. CDR3 region: CASSPGQGLSYEQYF. As DNA, the CDR3 is TGCGCCAGCAGCCCAGGACAGGGGCTTTCCTACGAGCAGTACTTC.